This entry is about one T cell receptor beta chain. Antigen unknown. The sample is drawn from a study of monozygotic twins with inflammatory bowel disease. Study results and limitations: Other individuals had fewer clonotypes in common with IBD patients than with healthy twins, especially with disease activity. Healthy co-twins, by inverse Simpson, had higher TCRbeta diversity than their siblings with IBD.

After re-calling the 5' RACE reads, TCRdb lists one entry per CDR3 protein, DNA absent. This sample contains approximately 390,000 distinct CDR3 sequences. Donors gave about 2.6 ml of blood apiece. The CDR3 has 15 residues. Germline V CDR1 and CDR2: SEHNR, FQNEAQ (reference sequence). Material: blood. V usage is TRBV7-9 and J usage is TRBJ2-1; TCRdb calls TRBD2, which cannot be checked without DNA. The sequence was collected from a human donor with ulcerative colitis or Crohn's disease, or a healthy co-twin of an affected twin (not recorded which). The CDR3 is CASSPAAGGHNEQFF.